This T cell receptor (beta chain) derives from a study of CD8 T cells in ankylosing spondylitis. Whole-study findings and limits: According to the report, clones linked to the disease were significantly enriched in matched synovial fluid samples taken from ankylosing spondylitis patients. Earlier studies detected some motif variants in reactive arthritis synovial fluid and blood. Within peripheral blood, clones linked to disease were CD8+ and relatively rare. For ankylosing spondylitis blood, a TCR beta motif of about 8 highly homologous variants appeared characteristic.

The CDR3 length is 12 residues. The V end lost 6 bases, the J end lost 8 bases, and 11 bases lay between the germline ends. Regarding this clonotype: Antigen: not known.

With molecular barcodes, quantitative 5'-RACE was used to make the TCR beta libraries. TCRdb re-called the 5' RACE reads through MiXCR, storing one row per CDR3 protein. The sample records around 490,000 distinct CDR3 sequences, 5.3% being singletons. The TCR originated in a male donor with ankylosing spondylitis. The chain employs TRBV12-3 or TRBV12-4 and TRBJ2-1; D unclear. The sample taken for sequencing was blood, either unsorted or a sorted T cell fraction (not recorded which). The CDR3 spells CASRPPRHEQFF. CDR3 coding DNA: TGTGCCAGCAGACCTCCCCGGCATGAGCAGTTCTTC.